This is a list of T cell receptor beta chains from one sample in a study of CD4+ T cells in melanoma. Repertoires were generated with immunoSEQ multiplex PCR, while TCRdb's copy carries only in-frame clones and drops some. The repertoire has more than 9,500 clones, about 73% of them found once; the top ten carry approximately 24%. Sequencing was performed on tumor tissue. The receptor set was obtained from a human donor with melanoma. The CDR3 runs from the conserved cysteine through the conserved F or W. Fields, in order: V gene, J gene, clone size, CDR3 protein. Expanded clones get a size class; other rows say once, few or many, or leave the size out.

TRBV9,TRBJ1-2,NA,CASSVDDRGVSYGYTF
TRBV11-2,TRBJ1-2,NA,CASSLDGQVTGYTF
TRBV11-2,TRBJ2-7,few,CASSYQPIGTADEQYF
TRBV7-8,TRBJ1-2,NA,CASSLQVKPFYGYTF
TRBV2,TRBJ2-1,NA,CASSLGGGDNEQFF
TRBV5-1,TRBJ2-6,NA,CASSFTGVSGANVLTF
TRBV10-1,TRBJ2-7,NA,CASSDPGQAVREQYF
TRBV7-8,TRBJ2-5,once,CASSQLVFETQYF
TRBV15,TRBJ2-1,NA,CATSRELRGGGLNNEQFF
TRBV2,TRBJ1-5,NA,CASETGRYSNQPQHF
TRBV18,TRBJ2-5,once,CASCRDGQETQYF
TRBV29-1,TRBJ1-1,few,CSAYSGGTGVPTEAFF
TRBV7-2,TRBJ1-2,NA,CASSFQGAVGYTF
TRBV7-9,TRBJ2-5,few,CASSLGQGETQYF
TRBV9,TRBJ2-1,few,CASSATSYNEQFF
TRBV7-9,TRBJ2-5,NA,CASSLDSLLETQYF
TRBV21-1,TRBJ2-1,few,CATRTLQGAREQFF
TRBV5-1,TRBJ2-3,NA,CASSSMGADTQYF
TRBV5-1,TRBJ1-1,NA,CASSLQGDTEAFF
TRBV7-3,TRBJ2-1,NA,CASSSKPSSYNEQFF
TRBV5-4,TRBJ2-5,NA,CASRGGWTREETQYF
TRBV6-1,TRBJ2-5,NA,CASSEDLGRPKETQYF
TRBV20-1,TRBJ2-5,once,CSARLSETQYF
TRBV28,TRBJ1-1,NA,CASTTYAASQAFF
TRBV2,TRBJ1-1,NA,CASSGERGRDIRTEAFF
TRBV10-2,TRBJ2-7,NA,CASSEVFRTGTAYEQYF
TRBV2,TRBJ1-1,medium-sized,CASSEIGGRTEAFF
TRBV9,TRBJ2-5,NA,CASSGLAGGQVTQYF
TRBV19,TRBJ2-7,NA,CASSIRPGVSYEQYF
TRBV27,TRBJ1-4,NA,CASSSAQQGYEKLFF
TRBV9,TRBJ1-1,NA,CASSQGGSTEAFF
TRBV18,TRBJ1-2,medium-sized,CASSPPGRQDNYGYTF
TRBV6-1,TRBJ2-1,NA,CASSGTGYNEQFF
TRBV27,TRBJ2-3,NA,CASSYRDLHTDTQYF
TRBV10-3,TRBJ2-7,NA,CAISESQGAFPYEQYF
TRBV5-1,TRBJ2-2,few,CASSRTRDRSALFF
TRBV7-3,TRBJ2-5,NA,CASSPSRGQGSQETQYF
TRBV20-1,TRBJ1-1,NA,CSAWLGQGAFF
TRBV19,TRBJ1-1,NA,CASREDRGDTEAFF
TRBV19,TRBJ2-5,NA,CASSIRRGGPETQYF
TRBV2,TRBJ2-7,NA,CASSQGNRYYEQYF
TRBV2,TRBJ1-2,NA,CASAGGAGYGYTF
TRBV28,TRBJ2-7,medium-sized,CASTPRARPEQYF
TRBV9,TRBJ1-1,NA,CASSFGQGNTEAFF
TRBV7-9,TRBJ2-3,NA,CASSKDRRDTQYF
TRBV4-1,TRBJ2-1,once,CASSPPSGQINEQFF
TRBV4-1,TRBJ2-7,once,CASSQEWGTSYEQYF